This record covers a single TCR beta chain. Germline V gives CDR1 MNHNY, CDR2 SVGAGI (reference sequence). V lost 2 bases and J 7 bases, leaving 8 bases between the germline ends. This CDR3 region has 13 residues. This sample was taken from a study of early stage breast cancer tumors. Profiling relied on immunoSEQ multiplex PCR, and the TCRdb table lists in-frame clones only, not all of them. Of under 45,000 clones in the sample, roughly 72% are singletons; the top ten hold roughly 7.4%. Sequencing was done on a sample of blood. The gene calls are TRBV6-6 and TRBJ1-4; TRBD1 is a possible D gene (5 bases). The sequence derives from a person aged 55 to 70 with breast cancer. In nucleotides, the CDR3 is TGTGCCAGCAGTTACCTCGGGGGTGAAAAACTGTTTTTT. Translated, it gives CASSYLGGEKLFF.